Sequencing of this T cell receptor (beta chain) was carried out in a study of blood T cell repertoires in COVID-19. Participants were aged roughly 18 to 95 years, lived in roughly 25 US areas, and enrolled virtually. Clones were sequenced by immunoSEQ multiplex PCR, and TCRdb holds only the in-frame ones, with some missing. The profile shows around 310,000 clones, approximately 89% of them singletons. Germline loops: CDR1 MNHEY, CDR2 SVGAGI. V dropped 6 bases and J dropped 0; count of bases not matched to a gene: 5. The CDR3 has 14 amino acids. This TCR was recovered from a man younger than 45 who had recovered from COVID-19. The V and J genes are TRBV6-5 and TRBJ2-7; TRBD1 matches 7 bases. Sequencing input: PBMCs or T cells enriched from blood (not recorded which). CDR3 residues: CASRQTGNSYEQYF. CDR3 in DNA: TGTGCCAGCAGGCAGACAGGGAACTCCTACGAGCAGTACTTC.